Following are 8 T cell receptor beta chains from one sample sequenced in a study of blood T cells in healthy people across ages. Sample-barcoded 5' priming and a J-beta primer mix drove a second PCR of 7 to 11 cycles. One entry per CDR3 protein results from TCRdb running MiXCR on the 5' RACE reads. The data show around 1,600,000 distinct CDR3 sequences, roughly 43% seen once. Material: blood. These receptors were collected from a young woman in good health.

CDR3 protein: CASSTPGQGLRDTQYF. The CDR3 region has the DNA TGTGCCAGCAGCACACCGGGACAGGGGCTTCGAGATACGCAGTATTTT. The V and J genes are TRBV9 and TRBJ2-3, with 10 bases that match TRBD1. V was pared by 4 bases and J by 5 bases, with 10 bases of the junction left unmatched. The CDR3 is 16 amino acids. Germline values: CDR1 SGDLS, CDR2 YYNGEE. Full variable domain (remainder filled in from reference TRBV9 and TRBJ2-3): DSGVTQTPKHLITATGQRVTLRCSPRSGDLSVYWYQQSLDQGLQFLIQYYNGEERAKGNILERFSAQQFPDLHSELNLSSLELGDSALYFCASSTPGQGLRDTQYFGPGTRLTVL.

The chain joins TRBV27 to TRBJ2-5, with D unclear. The closer fit of TRBJ2-7 to the DNA end suggests the J call may be wrong. This CDR3 comprises 14 residues. Germline CDR1 and CDR2: MNHEY and SMNVEV (reference sequence). The DNA for the CDR3 is TGTGCCAGCAGTTTTACCCCTCGAGCACGCGAGCAGTACTTC. It yields the protein CASSFTPRAREQYF.

Only a few counts were recorded for this clonotype. V usage is TRBV29-1 and J usage is TRBJ2-3, with D possibly being TRBD2 (6 bases). Germline loops: CDR1 SQVTM, CDR2 ANQGSEA. V lost 8 bases to trimming and J lost 0 bases, with 9 bases between them. The CDR3 has 12 amino acids. The CDR3 DNA is TGCAGCCATGGGGGGAGCACAGATACGCAGTATTTT. It encodes CSHGGSTDTQYF.

V usage is TRBV11-2 and J usage is TRBJ1-2, with unresolved D. Trimming pared 1 base from V and 2 bases from J, leaving 11 bases between. This CDR3 is 15 amino acids long. Germline V CDR1 and CDR2: SGHAT, FQNNGV. CDR3 in DNA: TGTGCCAGCAGCTTAGGGCATGGACCGAACTATGGCTACACCTTC. It encodes CASSLGHGPNYGYTF. Full variable domain (remainder filled in from reference TRBV11-2 and TRBJ1-2): EAGVAQSPRYKIIEKRQSVAFWCNPISGHATLYWYQQILGQGPKLLIQFQNNGVVDDSQLPKDRFSAERLKGVDSTLKIQPAKLEDSAVYLCASSLGHGPNYGYTFGSGTRLTVV.

This sequence joins TRBV20-1 and TRBJ2-5; 9 positions match TRBD2. V gave up 5 bases and J gave up 3 bases; unmatched junction bases: 7. Germline values: CDR1 DFQATT, CDR2 SNEGSKA (reference sequence). The CDR3 runs 14 residues. CDR3 DNA: TGCAGTGCTTACCCACTAGCGGGTAAAGAGACCCAGTACTTC. Amino acids: CSAYPLAGKETQYF.

Written as DNA, the CDR3 is TGCAGCTCCTTGGGGACTTACCAAGAGACCCAGTACTTC. Protein: CSSLGTYQETQYF. This sequence joins TRBV29-1 and TRBJ2-5, with D possibly being TRBD2 (6 bases). The V end was cut by 8 bases, the J end by 0 bases, with 13 bases between. The CDR3 totals 13 residues. Looked up from germline, CDR1 is SQVTM and CDR2 is ANQGSEA.

The chain carries TRBV29-1 and TRBJ2-3, with unresolved D. Germline CDR1 reads SQVTM; CDR2 reads ANQGSEA. The V and J ends lost 1 base and 4 bases respectively, with 21 bases between them. The CDR3 contains 17 residues. The DNA for the CDR3 is TGCAGCGTTGAAGGAGTGTGCCTTCTGCTGAGAGCAGATACGCAGTATTTT. Amino acids: CSVEGVCLLLRADTQYF.

The chain has TRBV24-1 and TRBJ2-3, with 10 bases that match TRBD2. Germline V gene sequence: CDR1 KGHDR, CDR2 SFDVKD. The V gene end was trimmed by 4 bases and the J gene end by 2 bases; junction bases not matched to a gene: 11. The CDR3 covers 18 residues. The CDR3 bases are TGTGCCACCAGTGACACTTCGACTAGCGGGTACACCACAGATACGCAGTATTTT. This encodes CATSDTSTSGYTTDTQYF.